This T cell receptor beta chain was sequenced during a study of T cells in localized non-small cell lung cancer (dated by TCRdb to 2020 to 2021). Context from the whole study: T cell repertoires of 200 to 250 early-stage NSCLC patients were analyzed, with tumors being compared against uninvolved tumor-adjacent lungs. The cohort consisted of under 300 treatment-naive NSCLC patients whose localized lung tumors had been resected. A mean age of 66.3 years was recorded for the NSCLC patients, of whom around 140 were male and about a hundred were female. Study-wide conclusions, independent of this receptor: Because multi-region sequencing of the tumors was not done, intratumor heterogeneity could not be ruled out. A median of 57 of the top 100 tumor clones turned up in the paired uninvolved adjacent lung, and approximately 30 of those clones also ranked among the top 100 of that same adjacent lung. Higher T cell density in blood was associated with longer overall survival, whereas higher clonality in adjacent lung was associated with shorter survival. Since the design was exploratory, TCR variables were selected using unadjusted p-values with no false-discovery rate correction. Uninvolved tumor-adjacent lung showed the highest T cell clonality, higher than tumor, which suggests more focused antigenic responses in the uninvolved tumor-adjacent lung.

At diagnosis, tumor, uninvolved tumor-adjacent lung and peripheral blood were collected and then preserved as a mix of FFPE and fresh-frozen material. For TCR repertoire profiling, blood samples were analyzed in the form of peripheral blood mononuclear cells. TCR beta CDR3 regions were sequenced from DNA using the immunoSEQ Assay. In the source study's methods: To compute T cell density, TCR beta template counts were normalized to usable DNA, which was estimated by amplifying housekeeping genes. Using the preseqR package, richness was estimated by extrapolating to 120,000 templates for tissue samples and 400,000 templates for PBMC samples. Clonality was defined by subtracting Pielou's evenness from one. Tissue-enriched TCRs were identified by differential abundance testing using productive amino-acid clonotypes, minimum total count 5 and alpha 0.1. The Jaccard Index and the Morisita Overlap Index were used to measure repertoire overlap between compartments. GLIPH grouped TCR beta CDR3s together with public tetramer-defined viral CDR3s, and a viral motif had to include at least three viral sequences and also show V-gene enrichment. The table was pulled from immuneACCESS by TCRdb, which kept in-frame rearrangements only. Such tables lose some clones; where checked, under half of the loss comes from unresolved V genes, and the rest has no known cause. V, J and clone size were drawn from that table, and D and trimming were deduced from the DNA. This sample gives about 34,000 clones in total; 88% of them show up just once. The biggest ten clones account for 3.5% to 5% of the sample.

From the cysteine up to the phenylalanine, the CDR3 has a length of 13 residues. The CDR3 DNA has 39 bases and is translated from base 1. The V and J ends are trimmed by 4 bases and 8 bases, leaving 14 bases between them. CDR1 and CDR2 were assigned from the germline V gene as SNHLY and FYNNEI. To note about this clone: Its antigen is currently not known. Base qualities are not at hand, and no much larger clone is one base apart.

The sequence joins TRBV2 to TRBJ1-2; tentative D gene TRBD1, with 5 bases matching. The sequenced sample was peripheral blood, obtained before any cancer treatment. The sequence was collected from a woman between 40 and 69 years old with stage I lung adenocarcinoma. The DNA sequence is TGTGCCAGCAGTGCTTCAGGGTCCTTGGGCTACACCTTC. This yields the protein CASSASGSLGYTF.